The 31 T cell receptor beta chains listed next were all sequenced from one sample in a study of sequential checkpoint blockade in melanoma. As to treatment: randomized to nivolumab then ipilimumab (arm A) or the reverse (arm B). This table comes from immunoSEQ multiplex PCR, and its TCRdb copy is limited to in-frame clones, with some not included. The sample has some 5,000 clones, about three quarters seen once. Material: CD8+ T cells sorted from blood (inferred from file names), obtained from a patient given nivolumab and ipilimumab in sequence. The receptor set was obtained from a human donor with melanoma.

This chain connects TRBV11-2 to TRBJ2-7; the match to TRBD1 covers 7 bases. The V gene end was trimmed by 5 bases and the J gene end by 0 bases; junction bases not matched to a gene: 7. Germline CDR1 reads SGHAT; CDR2 reads FQNNGV. CDR3 length: 15 amino acids. This CDR3 reads CASSQGQHTSYEQYF. The CDR3 DNA sequence: TGTGCCAGCAGCCAGGGACAGCATACCTCCTACGAGCAGTACTTC.

The gene calls are TRBV29-1 and TRBJ2-5; 16 bases agree with TRBD2. The J call may be in error: the DNA end matches TRBJ2-7 better. Germline CDR1 SQVTM, CDR2 ANQGSEA. This CDR3 has 14 amino acids. The CDR3, as DNA: TGCAGCGCAGTCGGGACTAGCGGGAGGGACGAGCAGTACTTC. This encodes CSAVGTSGRDEQYF.

In its sample, this clone was seen a few times. The chain couples TRBV5-1 to TRBJ1-1; D unclear. Germline V gives CDR1 SGHRS, CDR2 YFSETQ. V gave up 2 bases and J gave up 4 bases, with 6 bases separating them. The CDR3 is 12 residues long. The CDR3 is CASSLYGTEAFF. The CDR3 DNA sequence: TGCGCCAGCAGCTTATACGGCACTGAAGCTTTCTTT.

The chain links TRBV6-4 to TRBJ2-3; D may be TRBD1 (6 bases). The V and J ends lost 2 bases and 2 bases respectively, with 8 bases between them. The CDR3 has 14 residues. Germline CDR1 and CDR2: MRHNA and SNTAGT. CDR3 protein: CASSDGGDTDTQYF. The DNA for the CDR3 is TGTGCCAGCAGTGACGGGGGCGACACAGATACGCAGTATTTT.

In regard to this clone: One end of the junction varies from germline; a read error may be responsible. The sample contains more than one DNA sequence encoding this CDR3. The chain has TRBV6-5 and TRBJ1-6; D is perhaps TRBD1 (6 bases). CDR1 and CDR2 (germline): MNHEY, SVGAGI. There are 15 residues in the CDR3. The CDR3 reads CASSYSDSGNSPLHF. The CDR3 DNA reads TGCGCCAGCAGTTACTCGGACAGCGGCAATTCACCCCTCCACTTT.

CDR3 region: CSVEDPGTAQETQYF. CDR3 nucleotide sequence: TGCAGCGTTGAAGATCCCGGGACAGCCCAAGAGACCCAGTACTTC. The V gene is TRBV29-1, the J gene TRBJ2-5, with TRBD1 identical over 7 bases. The CDR3 length is 15 residues. CDR1 and CDR2 (germline): SQVTM, ANQGSEA. Unmatched junction bases numbered 5, after V lost 0 bases and J lost 1 base. Complete variable domain (other parts from reference TRBV29-1 and TRBJ2-5): SAVISQKPSRDICQRGTSLTIQCQVDSQVTMMFWYRQQPGQSLTLIATANQGSEATYESGFVIDKFPISRPNLTFSTLTVSNMSPEDSSIYLCSVEDPGTAQETQYFGPGTRLLVL.

This clone was observed once. The chain recombines TRBV15 with TRBJ1-1; possibly TRBD1 for D (5 bases). V was cut by 5 bases and J by 7 bases, with 17 bases left in between. The CDR3 is 14 residues long. Germline-derived CDR1 and CDR2 are LNHNV and YYDKDF (reference sequence). CDR3 region: CATSFPLGAVEAFF. For the CDR3, the DNA is TGTGCCACCAGCTTCCCCCTTGGGGCGGTTGAAGCTTTCTTT.

This clone has a handful of counts. The chain is built from TRBV19 and TRBJ1-5, with D tentatively TRBD1 (6 bases). Germline values: CDR1 LNHDA, CDR2 SQIVND (reference sequence). CDR3 length equals 13 residues. V was shortened by 11 bases and J by 6 bases, with 17 bases between the two germline ends. In DNA, the CDR3 is TGTGCCTCGGGAGGGGGTAGTTCTCAGCCCCAGCATTTT. This translates into CASGGGSSQPQHF.

This chain uses TRBV5-1 with TRBJ2-5, with unresolved D. V was clipped by 1 base and J by 4 bases, with 5 bases between them. The germline CDR1 and CDR2 sequences are SGHRS and YFSETQ. The CDR3 length is 12 residues. As DNA, the CDR3 is TGCGCCAGCAGCTTGCGAGGAGAGACCCAGTACTTC. Residues: CASSLRGETQYF.

The chain carries TRBV11-3 and TRBJ1-1; D is possibly TRBD1 (6 bases). With 9 bases removed from V and 1 base from J, the gap between germline ends came to 18 bases. Germline V CDR1 and CDR2: SGHNT, YENEEA. There are 15 residues in the CDR3. CDR3 loop: CARQGGMGANTEAFF. The CDR3 DNA reads TGTGCCAGACAGGGAGGGATGGGAGCGAACACTGAAGCTTTCTTT.

This sequence joins TRBV5-8 and TRBJ1-1; no definite D call. V was cut by 5 bases and J by 1 base, with 6 bases left in between. The CDR3 is made up of 12 amino acids. From germline, CDR1 is SGHTS and CDR2 YDEGEE. The CDR3 DNA sequence: TGTGCCAGCAGTTACGGGAACACTGAAGCTTTCTTT. Translated: CASSYGNTEAFF.

The chain has TRBV13 and TRBJ1-3; D perhaps matches TRBD1 (5 bases). V was pared by 2 bases and J by 4 bases, with 12 bases between. The CDR3 consists of 15 residues. Per germline, CDR1 PRHDT and CDR2 FYEKMQ (reference sequence). Here the CDR3 DNA reads TGTGCCAGCAGCTTATTATCAGGGTTCGGAAACACCATATATTTT. Its translation: CASSLLSGFGNTIYF. Together with reference TRBV13 and TRBJ1-3, the CDR3 gives the full variable domain: AAGVIQSPRHLIKEKRETATLKCYPIPRHDTVYWYQQGPGQDPQFLISFYEKMQSDKGSIPDRFSAQQFSDYHSELNMSSLELGDSALYFCASSLLSGFGNTIYFGEGSWLTVV.

This clone occurred a few times. This chain connects TRBV7-9 to TRBJ2-1; D perhaps matches TRBD1 (6 bases). In germline, CDR1 is SEHNR, CDR2 FQNEAQ (reference sequence). V lost 5 bases and J 0 bases, leaving 11 bases between the germline ends. This CDR3 contains 15 residues. The CDR3 loop reads CASSTWTVSYNEQFF. For the CDR3, the DNA is TGTGCCAGCAGCACCTGGACAGTCTCCTACAATGAGCAGTTCTTC.

V gene TRBV29-1 combines with J gene TRBJ2-1, with 8 nucleotides matching TRBD2. The CDR3 is 14 amino acids. From germline, CDR1 is SQVTM and CDR2 ANQGSEA. The CDR3 sequence is CSIGGRGDIGEQFF. The CDR3 coding sequence is TGCAGTATAGGAGGGCGGGGGGACATAGGTGAGCAGTTCTTC.

This chain links TRBV4-1 with TRBJ2-1; 7 bases are shared with TRBD2. This CDR3 spans 16 amino acids. V lost 3 bases to trimming and J lost 4 bases; unmatched junction nucleotides: 9. Germline V gene sequence: CDR1 MGHRA, CDR2 YSYEKL. CDR3 sequence reads: CASSHSSAGLYNEQFF. CDR3 sequence (DNA): TGCGCCAGCAGCCATTCCTCAGCGGGACTTTACAATGAGCAGTTCTTC.

The V gene is TRBV9, the J gene TRBJ1-2; no definite D call. Germline assignment: CDR1 SGDLS and CDR2 YYNGEE. V was clipped by 4 bases and J by 2 bases, with 15 bases between them. This CDR3 spans 15 amino acids. This CDR3 is CASSPPRFRNYGYTF. The CDR3 region has the DNA TGTGCCAGCAGCCCCCCCAGGTTTCGAAACTATGGCTACACCTTC.

This clone was recorded only once. The CDR3 reads CASTGLAGTPPSVDEQFF. CDR3 sequence (DNA): TGTGCCAGCACCGGACTAGCGGGAACTCCCCCAAGCGTCGATGAGCAGTTCTTC. The gene calls are TRBV9 and TRBJ2-1; TRBD2 agrees at 12 bases. Germline trimming cut 6 bases from V and 8 bases from J; bases unmatched to any gene: 18. CDR1 and CDR2 from the germline V gene are SGDLS and YYNGEE. The CDR3 consists of 18 residues.

This chain joins TRBV5-1 and TRBJ1-4, with unresolved D. The CDR3 covers 13 residues. V was clipped by 1 base and J by 3 bases, with 4 bases between them. In germline, CDR1 is SGHRS, CDR2 YFSETQ. The CDR3 region has the DNA TGCGCCAGCAGCTTGCTCTCTAATGAAAAACTGTTTTTT. Its translation is CASSLLSNEKLFF.

The rearrangement joins TRBV14 to TRBJ1-1, with D possibly being TRBD1 (6 bases). From germline, CDR1 is SGHDN and CDR2 FVKESK. V was cut by 2 bases and J by 1 base, with 14 bases left in between. CDR3 length: 16 amino acids. As DNA, the CDR3 is TGTGCCAGCAGCCAACAACTACAGGGTTGGAACACTGAAGCTTTCTTT. Protein: CASSQQLQGWNTEAFF.

The chain couples TRBV2 to TRBJ2-5; D possibly corresponds to TRBD1 (6 bases). The J call may not be correct, given that the DNA end is closer to TRBJ2-7. The V gene's germline CDR1 is SNHLY and CDR2 FYNNEI. CDR3 size: 15 residues. The CDR3 DNA reads TGTGCCAGCAGTCGAGGTGGGACACCCAATTACGAGCAGTACTTC. It specifies CASSRGGTPNYEQYF.

This rearrangement joins TRBV15 to TRBJ2-7, with D uncertain. V dropped 3 bases and J dropped 7 bases, with 10 bases sitting between them. The CDR3 totals 12 residues. The V gene's germline CDR1 is LNHNV and CDR2 YYDKDF (reference sequence). CDR3 DNA sequence: TGTGCCACCAGCAGCGTCGGCAGGGAGCAGTACTTC. Its translation: CATSSVGREQYF.

This clone was counted a few times. The chain combines TRBV7-6 with TRBJ2-7, with a tentative D call TRBD2 (5 bases). Trimming removed 1 base at V and 3 bases at J, with 13 bases between. Germline values: CDR1 SGHVS, CDR2 FNYEAQ. The CDR3 is 15 amino acids. As DNA, the CDR3 is TGTGCCAGCAGCTTAGAGAGGGTAGATTACTACGAGCAGTACTTC. Translation gives CASSLERVDYYEQYF.

The chain recombines TRBV5-8 with TRBJ2-7; 8 positions match TRBD1. V trimming: 4 bases; J trimming: 0 bases; junction bases outside the gene matches: 15. The CDR3 is made up of 18 amino acids. Germline V gene lookup returns CDR1 SGHTS and CDR2 YDEGEE. CDR3 loop: CASSPPPDRGPSSYEQYF. The CDR3 coding sequence is TGTGCCAGCAGCCCCCCGCCCGACAGGGGTCCCAGCTCCTACGAGCAGTACTTC.

The chain combines TRBV12-5 with TRBJ2-7; D is perhaps TRBD2 (5 bases). This CDR3 region has 19 residues. Germline V lookup: CDR1 LGHNT, CDR2 FRNRAP. V was pared by 3 bases and J by 3 bases, with 27 bases between. The chain's CDR3 is CASGFLTEGVRPTFYEQYF. The CDR3 DNA is TGTGCTAGTGGTTTTTTAACTGAGGGCGTACGTCCGACCTTCTACGAGCAGTACTTC. Together with reference TRBV12-5 and TRBJ2-7, the CDR3 gives the full variable domain: DARVTQTPRHKVTEMGQEVTMRCQPILGHNTVFWYRQTMMQGLELLAYFRNRAPLDDSGMPKDRFSAEMPDATLATLKIQPSEPRDSAVYFCASGFLTEGVRPTFYEQYFGPGTRLTVT.

The chain has TRBV6-1 and TRBJ2-7; the D gene is possibly TRBD2 (6 bases). V dropped 5 bases and J dropped 3 bases, with 17 bases sitting between them. The CDR3 spans 15 residues. Germline CDR1 and CDR2: MNHNS and SASEGT. The CDR3 is CASSPGLGGSYEQYF. CDR3 bases: TGTGCCAGCAGTCCCGGCCTTGGAGGGAGCTACGAGCAGTACTTC.

This clone occurred a few times. In nucleotides, the CDR3 is TGTGCCAGCACCACGACAGCGGGGGGAACTGAAGCTTTCTTT. Protein: CASTTTAGGTEAFF. This rearrangement joins TRBV6-5 to TRBJ1-1; a possible D gene is TRBD1 (5 bases). From germline, CDR1 is MNHEY and CDR2 SVGAGI. Trimming left V 7 bases short and J 5 bases short, with 17 bases between. This CDR3 is built from 14 residues.

CDR3 sequence: CASSLGGGSYEQYF. CDR3 coding DNA: TGTGCCAGCAGCTTAGGGGGCGGATCCTACGAGCAGTACTTC. This chain connects TRBV5-6 to TRBJ2-7; 7 nucleotides agree with TRBD1. V lost 2 bases to trimming and J lost 1 base; unmatched junction nucleotides: 3. The length of the CDR3 is 14 residues. Germline V lookup: CDR1 SGHDT, CDR2 YYEEEE.

This chain joins TRBV10-2 and TRBJ1-1; no clear D. CDR3 length equals 14 residues. From germline, CDR1 is WSHSY and CDR2 SAAADI. V lost 0 bases, J lost 5 bases, and 10 bases lay in between. The CDR3 DNA follows: TGCGCCAGCAGTGAGTCTACTTCAGGAACTGAAGCTTTCTTT. Translating gives CASSESTSGTEAFF.

This clone was seen only once. The V call is TRBV6-1, the J call TRBJ1-1; D perhaps matches TRBD1 (6 bases). This CDR3 is built from 15 residues. V shed 1 base and J shed 4 bases, with 13 bases lying between them. Per germline, CDR1 MNHNS and CDR2 SASEGT. CDR3 in amino acids: CASSEVPGAGTEAFF. The CDR3 coding sequence is TGTGCCAGCAGTGAAGTCCCAGGGGCTGGCACTGAAGCTTTCTTT.

This clone has more than one count but fewer than ten. The V call is TRBV9, the J call TRBJ2-3; the match to TRBD2 covers 11 bases. CDR1 is SGDLS and CDR2 is YYNGEE in the germline V gene. The V segment lost 0 bases and the J segment 5 bases; nucleotides outside the gene matches: 8. CDR3 length: 17 amino acids. For the CDR3, the DNA is TGTGCCAGCAGCGTAGTCGGGCTAGCGGGGGGAAGAGATACGCAGTATTTT. Translation gives CASSVVGLAGGRDTQYF.

This chain links TRBV5-4 with TRBJ2-3; D is unclear. The CDR3 runs 16 residues. The V end lost 0 bases, the J end lost 4 bases, and 15 bases lay between the germline ends. Germline V gene sequence: CDR1 SGHNT, CDR2 YYREEE (reference sequence). As DNA, the CDR3 is TGTGCCAGCAGCTTGGTAACTACCCCCTTATCAGATACGCAGTATTTT. Translating it yields CASSLVTTPLSDTQYF.